Listed below are T cell receptor beta chains from one sample, sequenced in a study of blood T cell repertoires in COVID-19. The assay was immunoSEQ multiplex PCR, and TCRdb's table has in-frame clones only and misses some. The sample holds some 200,000 clones, approximately 80% seen once. Sequencing was done on a sample of peripheral blood. Receptors originate from a human donor in a cohort sampled during active COVID-19. Each CDR3 is given without its conserved first and last residue. Fields, in order: clone size, CDR3 length, J gene, V gene, CDR3 protein. Size values are once, few and many counts, or a class for expanded clones, and some rows have none.

size: NA; length: 13; J: TRBJ2-5; V: TRBV7-2; CDR3: ASSLQTSVQETQY
size: NA; length: 13; J: TRBJ1-2; V: TRBV5-6; CDR3: ASSTTGVRSYGYT
size: once; length: 14; J: TRBJ1-2; V: TRBV4-1; CDR3: ASSQNPQGPLYGYT
size: NA; length: 14; J: TRBJ2-7; V: TRBV3-1/TRBV3-2; CDR3: ASSQAGTSAHAQQY
size: few; length: 12; J: TRBJ2-3; V: TRBV29-1; CDR3: SARSGGQADTQY
size: NA; length: 14; J: TRBJ2-1; V: TRBV7-2; CDR3: ASSRASGEPLNEQF
size: NA; length: 9; J: TRBJ2-1; V: TRBV6-5; CDR3: ASVTNNEQF
size: NA; length: 13; J: TRBJ1-1; V: TRBV9; CDR3: ASSVAQTWGAEAF
size: NA; length: 13; J: TRBJ2-5; V: TRBV9; CDR3: ASAMRGGRGETQY
size: few; length: 12; J: TRBJ1-2; V: TRBV18; CDR3: ASSPRQGATGYT
size: NA; length: 12; J: TRBJ1-2; V: TRBV2; CDR3: ASRDPDRDNGYT
size: few; length: 11; J: TRBJ1-5; V: TRBV7-9; CDR3: ASSRTGNQPQH
size: NA; length: 12; J: TRBJ1-3; V: TRBV5-4; CDR3: ASSFGQGANTIY
size: few; length: 14; J: TRBJ2-2; V: TRBV7-2; CDR3: ASSLGPTGQAGELF
size: NA; length: 13; J: TRBJ2-1; V: TRBV5-1; CDR3: ASSLEAGGNNEQF
size: NA; length: 12; J: TRBJ1-3; V: TRBV3-1/TRBV3-2; CDR3: ASSQGQGGNTIY
size: NA; length: 14; J: TRBJ2-1; V: TRBV11-1; CDR3: ASSLDFGSRNNEQF
size: NA; length: 13; J: TRBJ1-6; V: TRBV11-2; CDR3: ASSRHGARGSPLH
size: NA; length: 14; J: TRBJ2-1; V: TRBV4-1; CDR3: ASSQDTLQGESEQF